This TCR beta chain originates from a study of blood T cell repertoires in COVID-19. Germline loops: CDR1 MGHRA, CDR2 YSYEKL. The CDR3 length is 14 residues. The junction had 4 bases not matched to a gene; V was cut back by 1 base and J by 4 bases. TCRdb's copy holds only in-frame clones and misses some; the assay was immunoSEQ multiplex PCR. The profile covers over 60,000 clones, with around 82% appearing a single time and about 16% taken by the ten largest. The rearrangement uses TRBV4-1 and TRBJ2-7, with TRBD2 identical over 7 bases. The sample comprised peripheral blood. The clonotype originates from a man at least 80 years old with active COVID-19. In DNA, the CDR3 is TGCGCCAGCAGCCAAGGGGAGGGCGGGTACGAGCAGTACTTC. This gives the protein CASSQGEGGYEQYF.